These T cell receptor beta chains were read from a single sample in a study of blood T cell repertoires in COVID-19. Sequenced by immunoSEQ multiplex PCR; TCRdb stores in-frame clones only, minus some. The sample holds 200,000 to 250,000 clones, approximately 80% seen once. The sequencing input was peripheral blood. All receptors come from a man in his thirties or forties who had recovered from COVID-19. Each CDR3 is given with its conserved first and last residue. Each record gives: V gene, J gene, clone size, D gene, CDR3 length, CDR3 protein, CDR3 DNA. D genes are given only for firm matches. Where a row states a size, it is once, few, many or the class of an expanded clone; other rows omit it.

v_gene: TRBV6-5
j_gene: TRBJ2-1
abundance: once
d_gene: TRBD2
len: 15
CDR3aa: CASGSSGGTYNEQFF
CDR3nt: TGTGCCAGCGGATCTAGCGGGGGGACCTACAATGAGCAGTTCTTC

v_gene: TRBV9
j_gene: TRBJ1-3
abundance: .
d_gene: TRBD1
len: 15
CDR3aa: CASSLGQGAINTIYF
CDR3nt: TGTGCCAGCAGCCTCGGACAGGGTGCTATAAACACCATATATTTT

v_gene: TRBV13
j_gene: TRBJ2-3
abundance: once
d_gene: TRBD1
len: 16
CDR3aa: CASSRATGQGANTQYF
CDR3nt: TGTGCCAGCAGCCGCGCCACTGGACAGGGGGCCAATACGCAGTATTTT

v_gene: TRBV5-4
j_gene: TRBJ2-1
abundance: .
d_gene: TRBD1
len: 15
CDR3aa: CASSPDRGRINEQFF
CDR3nt: TGTGCCAGCAGCCCGGACAGGGGCCGTATCAATGAGCAGTTCTTC

v_gene: TRBV7-9
j_gene: TRBJ1-5
abundance: .
d_gene: TRBD1
len: 15
CDR3aa: CASSPAGTGYQPQHF
CDR3nt: TGTGCCAGCAGCCCCGCCGGGACAGGATATCAGCCCCAGCATTTT

v_gene: TRBV12-2
j_gene: TRBJ1-3
abundance: .
d_gene: .
len: 14
CDR3aa: CASRLGDSLNTIYF
CDR3nt: TGTGCAAGTCGCTTAGGGGACAGTCTGAACACCATATATTTT

v_gene: TRBV7-8
j_gene: TRBJ1-4
abundance: .
d_gene: .
len: 16
CDR3aa: CASSPGPPRGGEKLFF
CDR3nt: TGTGCCAGCAGCCCGGGTCCCCCGAGGGGAGGTGAAAAACTGTTTTTT

v_gene: TRBV5-1
j_gene: TRBJ1-1
abundance: .
d_gene: TRBD1
len: 13
CDR3aa: CASSKDRGPEAFF
CDR3nt: TGCGCCAGCAGCAAGGACAGGGGACCTGAAGCTTTCTTT

v_gene: TRBV19
j_gene: TRBJ1-2
abundance: .
d_gene: .
len: 13
CDR3aa: CASTPRGYDGYTF
CDR3nt: TGTGCCAGTACCCCTCGGGGGTACGATGGCTACACCTTC

v_gene: TRBV9
j_gene: TRBJ2-5
abundance: .
d_gene: TRBD2
len: 16
CDR3aa: CASSATSGGGQETQYF
CDR3nt: TGTGCCAGCAGCGCTACCAGCGGGGGGGGGCAAGAGACCCAGTACTTC

v_gene: TRBV19
j_gene: TRBJ1-1
abundance: .
d_gene: TRBD1
len: 16
CDR3aa: CASRWAGGVGWTEAFF
CDR3nt: TGTGCCAGTCGGTGGGCAGGGGGTGTGGGATGGACTGAAGCTTTCTTT

v_gene: TRBV18
j_gene: TRBJ2-5
abundance: .
d_gene: .
len: 14
CDR3aa: CASRTDQAWETQYF
CDR3nt: TGTGCCAGCCGAACCGATCAGGCGTGGGAGACCCAGTACTTC

v_gene: TRBV18
j_gene: TRBJ1-2
abundance: few
d_gene: .
len: 13
CDR3aa: CASSPDTEYGYTF
CDR3nt: TGTGCCAGCTCACCCGATACAGAGTATGGCTACACCTTC

v_gene: TRBV18
j_gene: TRBJ1-4
abundance: .
d_gene: .
len: 15
CDR3aa: CASSPQTGPYEKLFF
CDR3nt: TGTGCCAGCTCTCCGCAGACAGGACCTTATGAAAAACTGTTTTTT

v_gene: TRBV2
j_gene: TRBJ1-2
abundance: once
d_gene: TRBD1
len: 15
CDR3aa: CASSLKTGGGYGYTF
CDR3nt: TGTGCCAGCAGTCTAAAGACAGGGGGCGGCTATGGCTACACCTTC

v_gene: TRBV6-1
j_gene: TRBJ2-6
abundance: .
d_gene: .
len: 16
CDR3aa: CASSDFPQSGANVLTF
CDR3nt: TGTGCCAGCAGTGATTTCCCTCAGTCCGGGGCCAACGTCCTGACTTTC

v_gene: TRBV28
j_gene: TRBJ2-3
abundance: .
d_gene: .
len: 13
CDR3aa: CASSETGPDTQYF
CDR3nt: TGTGCCAGCAGTGAGACAGGCCCAGATACGCAGTATTTT

v_gene: TRBV2
j_gene: TRBJ1-4
abundance: .
d_gene: TRBD1
len: 15
CDR3aa: CASKISGTGNEKLFF
CDR3nt: TGTGCCAGCAAGATTTCCGGGACAGGGAACGAAAAACTGTTTTTT

v_gene: TRBV3-1/TRBV3-2
j_gene: TRBJ1-1
abundance: .
d_gene: .
len: 14
CDR3aa: CASSQGGGGTEAFF
CDR3nt: TGTGCCAGCAGCCAAGGAGGGGGGGGCACTGAAGCTTTCTTT

v_gene: TRBV3-1/TRBV3-2
j_gene: TRBJ1-2
abundance: .
d_gene: .
len: 13
CDR3aa: CASSTGTSYGYTF
CDR3nt: TGTGCCAGCAGCACCGGGACATCCTATGGCTACACCTTC

v_gene: TRBV6-1
j_gene: TRBJ1-1
abundance: few
d_gene: .
len: 14
CDR3aa: CASSDLGAVTEAFF
CDR3nt: TGTGCCAGCAGTGACCTGGGGGCGGTTACTGAAGCTTTCTTT

v_gene: TRBV4-2
j_gene: TRBJ2-2
abundance: .
d_gene: .
len: 16
CDR3aa: CASSQDRSRNTGELFF
CDR3nt: TGTGCCAGCAGCCAAGACCGGAGTCGAAACACCGGGGAGCTGTTTTTT

v_gene: TRBV18
j_gene: TRBJ2-3
abundance: .
d_gene: .
len: 17
CDR3aa: CASSPTPGGPITDTQYF
CDR3nt: TGTGCCAGCTCACCAACCCCCGGGGGGCCGATCACAGATACGCAGTATTTT

v_gene: TRBV3-1/TRBV3-2
j_gene: TRBJ1-2
abundance: once
d_gene: .
len: 14
CDR3aa: CASSPRTVRYGYTF
CDR3nt: TGTGCCAGCAGCCCCAGGACAGTCCGTTATGGCTACACCTTC

v_gene: TRBV9
j_gene: TRBJ1-5
abundance: .
d_gene: .
len: 13
CDR3aa: CASSRETGTQQHF
CDR3nt: TGTGCCAGCAGCAGAGAGACCGGGACTCAACAGCATTTT

v_gene: TRBV27
j_gene: TRBJ1-4
abundance: .
d_gene: TRBD1
len: 13
CDR3aa: CASSSGGYEKLFF
CDR3nt: TGTGCCAGCAGTTCAGGGGGTTATGAAAAACTGTTTTTT

v_gene: TRBV3-1/TRBV3-2
j_gene: TRBJ2-5
abundance: .
d_gene: TRBD1
len: 16
CDR3aa: CASSRYSTGELETQYF
CDR3nt: TGTGCCAGCAGCCGTTACTCGACAGGGGAATTGGAGACCCAGTACTTC

v_gene: TRBV5-1
j_gene: TRBJ2-3
abundance: once
d_gene: TRBD1
len: 20
CDR3aa: CASSLEGAGGYSGSTDTQYF
CDR3nt: TGCGCCAGCAGCTTGGAAGGGGCAGGGGGCTATAGCGGATCCACAGATACGCAGTATTTT

v_gene: TRBV10-2
j_gene: TRBJ1-2
abundance: .
d_gene: TRBD1
len: 11
CDR3aa: CASGQGGGYTF
CDR3nt: TGCGCCAGCGGACAGGGAGGAGGCTACACCTTC

v_gene: TRBV5-1
j_gene: TRBJ2-5
abundance: .
d_gene: TRBD1
len: 15
CDR3aa: CASSLTADREETQYF
CDR3nt: TGCGCCAGCAGCTTGACAGCCGACAGGGAAGAGACCCAGTACTTC

v_gene: TRBV6-5
j_gene: TRBJ1-6
abundance: .
d_gene: TRBD1
len: 15
CDR3aa: CATESGQGNNSPLHF
CDR3nt: TGTGCCACTGAATCGGGACAGGGGAATAATTCACCCCTCCACTTT

v_gene: TRBV3-1/TRBV3-2
j_gene: TRBJ2-5
abundance: few
d_gene: .
len: 15
CDR3aa: CASSQGVGPGGSQYF
CDR3nt: TGTGCCAGCAGCCAAGGTGTTGGTCCTGGAGGGTCCCAGTACTTC

v_gene: TRBV5-1
j_gene: TRBJ2-7
abundance: .
d_gene: TRBD2
len: 14
CDR3aa: CASSLRLAGGEQYF
CDR3nt: TGCGCCAGCAGCTTGCGGCTAGCGGGGGGAGAGCAGTACTTC

v_gene: TRBV10-1
j_gene: TRBJ2-3
abundance: .
d_gene: .
len: 11
CDR3aa: CATQGGDTQYF
CDR3nt: TGCGCCACCCAGGGGGGAGATACGCAGTATTTT

v_gene: TRBV7-9
j_gene: TRBJ2-7
abundance: .
d_gene: .
len: 14
CDR3aa: CASSLASRDYEQYF
CDR3nt: TGTGCCAGCAGCTTAGCTTCCAGGGACTACGAGCAGTACTTC

v_gene: TRBV29-1
j_gene: TRBJ1-2
abundance: .
d_gene: .
len: 12
CDR3aa: CSVVNWGSGYTF
CDR3nt: TGCAGCGTTGTCAACTGGGGCTCTGGCTACACCTTC

v_gene: TRBV25-1
j_gene: TRBJ1-3
abundance: .
d_gene: .
len: 15
CDR3aa: CASSASVNSGNTIYF
CDR3nt: TGTGCCAGCAGTGCCTCAGTAAACTCTGGAAACACCATATATTTT

v_gene: TRBV2
j_gene: TRBJ2-5
abundance: few
d_gene: TRBD1
len: 15
CDR3aa: CASPTGTADQETQYF
CDR3nt: TGTGCCAGCCCAACCGGGACAGCTGATCAAGAGACCCAGTACTTC

v_gene: TRBV12-5
j_gene: TRBJ1-1
abundance: few
d_gene: TRBD1
len: 14
CDR3aa: CASGPGQLNTEAFF
CDR3nt: TGTGCTAGTGGCCCGGGACAGCTGAACACTGAAGCTTTCTTT

v_gene: TRBV12-3/TRBV12-4
j_gene: TRBJ1-6
abundance: .
d_gene: .
len: 13
CDR3aa: CASSFNRNSPLHF
CDR3nt: TGTGCCAGCAGTTTTAACAGAAATTCACCCCTCCACTTT

v_gene: TRBV2
j_gene: TRBJ2-3
abundance: .
d_gene: .
len: 11
CDR3aa: CASSHTDTQYF
CDR3nt: TGTGCCAGCAGCCACACAGATACGCAGTATTTT